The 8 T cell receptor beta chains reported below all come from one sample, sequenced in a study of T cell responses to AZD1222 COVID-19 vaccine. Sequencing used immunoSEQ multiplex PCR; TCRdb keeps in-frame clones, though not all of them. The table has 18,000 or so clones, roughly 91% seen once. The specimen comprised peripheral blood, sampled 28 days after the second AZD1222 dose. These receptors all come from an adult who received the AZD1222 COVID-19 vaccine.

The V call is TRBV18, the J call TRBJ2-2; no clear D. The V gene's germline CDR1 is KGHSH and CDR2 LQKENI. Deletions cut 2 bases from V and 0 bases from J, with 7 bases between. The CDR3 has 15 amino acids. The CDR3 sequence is CASSPMQANTGELFF. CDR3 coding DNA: TGTGCCAGCTCACCAATGCAGGCGAACACCGGGGAGCTGTTTTTT. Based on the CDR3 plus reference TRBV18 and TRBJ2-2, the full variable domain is NAGVMQNPRHLVRRRGQEARLRCSPMKGHSHVYWYRQLPEEGLKFMVYLQKENIIDESGMPKERFSAEFPKEGPSILRIQQVVRGDSAAYFCASSPMQANTGELFFGEGSRLTVL.

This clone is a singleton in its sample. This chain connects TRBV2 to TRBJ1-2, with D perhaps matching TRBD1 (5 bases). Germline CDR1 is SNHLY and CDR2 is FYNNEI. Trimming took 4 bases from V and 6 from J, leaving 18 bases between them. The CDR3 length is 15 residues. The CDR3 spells CASSGAVQGGHGYTF. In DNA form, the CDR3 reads TGTGCCAGCAGTGGAGCCGTCCAGGGAGGTCATGGCTACACCTTC.

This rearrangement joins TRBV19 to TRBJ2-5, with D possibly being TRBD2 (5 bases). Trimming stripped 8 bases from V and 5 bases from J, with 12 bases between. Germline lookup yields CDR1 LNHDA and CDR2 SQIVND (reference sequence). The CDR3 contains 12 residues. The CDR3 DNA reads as TGTGCCAGTCGGCTAGCCGGGGAGACCCAGTACTTC. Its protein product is CASRLAGETQYF.

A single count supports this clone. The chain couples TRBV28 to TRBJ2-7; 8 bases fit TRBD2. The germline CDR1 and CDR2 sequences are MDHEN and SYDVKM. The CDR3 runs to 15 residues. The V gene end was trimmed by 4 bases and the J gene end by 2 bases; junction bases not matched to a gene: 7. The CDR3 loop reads CASSSWTSRTYEQYF. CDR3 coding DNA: TGTGCCAGCAGTTCGTGGACTAGCAGAACCTACGAGCAGTACTTC.

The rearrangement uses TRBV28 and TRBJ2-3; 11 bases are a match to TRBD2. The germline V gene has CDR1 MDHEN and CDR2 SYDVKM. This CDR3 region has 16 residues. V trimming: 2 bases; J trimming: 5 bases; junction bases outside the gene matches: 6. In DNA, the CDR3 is TGTGCCAGCAGTTTAAATAGCGGGGGGGCCATAGATACGCAGTATTTT. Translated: CASSLNSGGAIDTQYF.

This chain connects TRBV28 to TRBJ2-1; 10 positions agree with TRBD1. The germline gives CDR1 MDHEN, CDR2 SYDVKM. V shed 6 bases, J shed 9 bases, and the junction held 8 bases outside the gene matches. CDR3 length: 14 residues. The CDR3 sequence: CASSQPGQGLEQFF. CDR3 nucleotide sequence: TGTGCCAGCAGCCAACCGGGACAGGGGCTTGAGCAGTTCTTC. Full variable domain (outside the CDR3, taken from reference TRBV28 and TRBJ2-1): DVKVTQSSRYLVKRTGEKVFLECVQDMDHENMFWYRQDPGLGLRLIYFSYDVKMKEKGDIPEGYSVSREKKERFSLILESASTNQTSMYLCASSQPGQGLEQFFGPGTRLTVL.

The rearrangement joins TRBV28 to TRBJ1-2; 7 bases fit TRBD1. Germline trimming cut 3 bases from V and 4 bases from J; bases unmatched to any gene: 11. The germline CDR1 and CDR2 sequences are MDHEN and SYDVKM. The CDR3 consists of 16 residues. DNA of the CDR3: TGTGCCAGCAGTTTCCCCAATGACAGGGAGGCCTATGGCTACACCTTC. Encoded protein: CASSFPNDREAYGYTF.

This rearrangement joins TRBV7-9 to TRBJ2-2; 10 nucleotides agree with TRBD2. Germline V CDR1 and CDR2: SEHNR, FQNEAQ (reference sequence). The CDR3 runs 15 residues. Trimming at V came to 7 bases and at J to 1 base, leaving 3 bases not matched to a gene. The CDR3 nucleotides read TGTGCCAGCAAGCTAGCGGGGGAGAACACCGGGGAGCTGTTTTTT. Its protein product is CASKLAGENTGELFF.